The 18 T cell receptor beta chains given below trace back to one sample, sequenced in a study of T cell responses to AZD1222 COVID-19 vaccine. Produced via immunoSEQ multiplex PCR; TCRdb's table is partial and in-frame only. Of about 160,000 clones listed, about 90% were seen once; the top ten hold 1.1%. The sample in question was peripheral blood, obtained 28 days after the second AZD1222 dose. All receptors derive from an adult who received the AZD1222 COVID-19 vaccine.

The rearrangement joins TRBV5-8 to TRBJ2-6; D is unclear. The V end was cut by 7 bases, the J end by 0 bases, with 8 bases between. The CDR3 loop spans 14 amino acids. Germline V gene data show CDR1 as SGHTS and CDR2 as YDEGEE. The CDR3 nucleotides read TGTGCCAGCGATAGTACCTCTGGGGCCAACGTCCTGACTTTC. Translation: CASDSTSGANVLTF.

V usage is TRBV3-1 (or the pseudogene TRBV3-2) and J usage is TRBJ1-2; weak D call: TRBD1 (5 bases). The V and J ends lost 2 bases and 5 bases respectively, with 18 bases between them. Germline CDR1 and CDR2: LGHDT and YNNKEL (reference sequence). This CDR3 spans 16 amino acids. This CDR3 reads CASSQITAVSGYGYTF. CDR3 nucleotides: TGTGCCAGCAGCCAAATTACAGCAGTATCAGGGTATGGCTACACCTTC.

In its sample, this clone was seen once. The chain employs TRBV19 and TRBJ2-7; D not resolved. CDR1 and CDR2 (germline): LNHDA, SQIVND (reference sequence). Trimming took off 4 bases at V and 5 bases at J, with 18 bases between the two ends. This CDR3 is 15 amino acids long. The CDR3 spells CASSTVHEVVHEQYF. CDR3 coding DNA: TGTGCCAGTAGTACCGTACACGAAGTCGTTCACGAGCAGTACTTC.

This chain uses TRBV2 with TRBJ2-3, with D unclear. CDR3 length: 14 amino acids. Trimming removed 3 bases from V and 2 bases from J, with 9 bases in between. Germline CDR1 SNHLY, CDR2 FYNNEI. The CDR3 region is CASSDVLTTDTQYF. Here the CDR3 DNA reads TGTGCCAGCAGTGACGTACTAACCACAGATACGCAGTATTTT.

V gene TRBV19 combines with J gene TRBJ2-6; D call uncertain. The CDR3 has 15 amino acids. Trimming took 7 bases from V and 0 from J, leaving 10 bases between them. Germline CDR1 LNHDA, CDR2 SQIVND (reference sequence). The CDR3 region is CASNAGDSGANVLTF. CDR3 sequence (DNA): TGTGCCAGTAACGCAGGCGACTCTGGGGCCAACGTCCTGACTTTC.

V is TRBV10-2 and J is TRBJ1-2; 10 nucleotides line up with TRBD1. CDR1 and CDR2 (germline): WSHSY, SAAADI. The CDR3 is 14 residues long. V dropped 6 bases and J dropped 5; count of bases not matched to a gene: 6. CDR3 DNA sequence: TGCGCCAGCAGCGGGACAGGGGTCCGATATGGCTACACCTTC. It is translated as CASSGTGVRYGYTF.

The rearrangement uses TRBV10-2 and TRBJ1-1, with D uncertain. Germline V gives CDR1 WSHSY, CDR2 SAAADI. Trimming pared 4 bases from V and 4 bases from J, leaving 13 bases between. The CDR3 is 14 amino acids. CDR3 loop: CASSGTGRITEAFF. The CDR3 nucleotides read TGCGCCAGCAGTGGGACCGGGAGAATCACTGAAGCTTTCTTT.

The chain carries TRBV10-3 and TRBJ1-2, with 10 positions matching TRBD1. The V gene end was trimmed by 3 bases and the J gene end by 1 base; junction bases not matched to a gene: 2. There are 15 residues in the CDR3. Germline V CDR1 and CDR2: ENHRY, SYGVKD. As DNA, the CDR3 is TGTGCCATCAGTGATGGACAGGGGGTTAACTATGGCTACACCTTC. Its translation: CAISDGQGVNYGYTF.

The chain links TRBV4-1 to TRBJ2-7; 7 bases agree with TRBD1. V trimming: 4 bases; J trimming: 7 bases; junction bases outside the gene matches: 7. The V gene's germline CDR1 is MGHRA and CDR2 YSYEKL. The CDR3 spans 13 residues. As DNA, the CDR3 is TGCGCCAGCAGCCCAAAGGGGGCGCGGGAGCAGTACTTC. Translating gives CASSPKGAREQYF.

This clone was detected only once. The rearrangement joins TRBV6-1 to TRBJ1-2; 7 positions agree with TRBD1. This CDR3 is 15 amino acids long. J lost 2 bases, V lost 3 bases, and 6 bases had no gene match. Germline CDR1 and CDR2: MNHNS and SASEGT. The CDR3 spells CASSDAVTGNYGYTF. CDR3 DNA: TGTGCCAGCAGTGACGCCGTGACAGGGAACTATGGCTACACCTTC.

This chain connects TRBV11-2 to TRBJ1-2; D gene ambiguous. The CDR3 totals 15 residues. The ends were cut back, 0 bases at V and 1 base at J, with 9 bases in the middle. Germline CDR1 and CDR2: SGHAT and FQNNGV. The CDR3 protein is CASSLDRNLNYGYTF. DNA for the CDR3: TGTGCCAGCAGCTTAGACAGAAACCTTAACTATGGCTACACCTTC.

The table lists this clone with a count of one. The chain recombines TRBV29-1 with TRBJ1-2; D not resolved. This CDR3 has 12 residues. Germline CDR1 SQVTM, CDR2 ANQGSEA. V was clipped by 4 bases and J by 5 bases, with 11 bases between them. The CDR3 nucleotides are TGCAGCGTTGGAGAGGGCGGGTATGGCTACACCTTC. Amino acid sequence: CSVGEGGYGYTF.

V usage is TRBV29-1 and J usage is TRBJ1-2, with D uncertain. V was pared by 4 bases and J by 6 bases, with 15 bases between. The germline CDR1 and CDR2 sequences are SQVTM and ANQGSEA. There are 13 residues in the CDR3. The CDR3 reads CSVVTQLENGYTF. The CDR3 DNA reads as TGCAGCGTTGTTACGCAGCTAGAAAATGGCTACACCTTC.

The chain is built from TRBV3-1 (or the pseudogene TRBV3-2) and TRBJ1-1, with D possibly being TRBD1 (5 bases). The germline V gene encodes CDR1 LGHDT and CDR2 YNNKEL (reference sequence). CDR3 length: 18 amino acids. V was pared by 0 bases and J by 6 bases, with 23 bases between. The CDR3: CASSQDRVPGQGYAEAFF. The CDR3 region has the DNA TGTGCCAGCAGCCAAGATAGGGTACCAGGGCAGGGATATGCTGAAGCTTTCTTT.

This chain links TRBV29-1 with TRBJ1-4, with 8 bases lining up with TRBD1. The V segment lost 7 bases and the J segment 3 bases; nucleotides outside the gene matches: 4. This CDR3 comprises 13 residues. The germline V gene has CDR1 SQVTM and CDR2 ANQGSEA. In DNA form, the CDR3 reads TGCAGCGCCTCAGGGGGCCCTAATGAAAAACTGTTTTTT. The encoded protein is CSASGGPNEKLFF.

The gene calls are TRBV19 and TRBJ1-5, with D possibly matching TRBD1 (5 bases). The V end was cut by 7 bases, the J end by 0 bases, with 16 bases between. The germline V gene encodes CDR1 LNHDA and CDR2 SQIVND (reference sequence). The CDR3 has 16 amino acids. The CDR3 nucleotides read TGTGCCAGTAATTTCCAGGGCGTTTATAGCAATCAGCCCCAGCATTTT. Protein: CASNFQGVYSNQPQHF.

This rearrangement joins TRBV5-1 to TRBJ1-1; 8 nucleotides align to TRBD1. With V trimmed by 7 bases and J by 3 bases, 8 bases remained unmatched. The CDR3 runs 14 residues. Germline CDR1 and CDR2: SGHRS and YFSETQ. The CDR3 is CASSGQGRYTEAFF. The CDR3 DNA reads TGCGCCAGCTCAGGACAGGGACGCTACACTGAAGCTTTCTTT.

J is TRBJ1-4 and V is TRBV23-1; no definite D call. TRBV23-1 is labeled an ORF, and its function is uncertain. The germline V and J ends were trimmed by 6 bases and 3 bases, with 11 bases remaining between them. The CDR3 has 14 amino acids. DNA for the CDR3: TGCGCCAGCAGGTGGAGGGCCTCTAATGAAAAACTGTTTTTT. Translation: CASRWRASNEKLFF.